This T cell receptor (beta chain) came from a study of blood T cell repertoires in COVID-19. Germline V gives CDR1 MDHEN, CDR2 SYDVKM. Between the trimmed V and J ends, which lost 2 bases and 2 bases, there was a span of 9 bases. This CDR3 is 14 amino acids long. Assay used: immunoSEQ multiplex PCR; TCRdb lists only in-frame clones, some missing. Among a few hundred thousand clones listed, about 88% were seen once. Only a few counts were recorded for this clone. This chain connects TRBV28 to TRBJ1-2; D may be TRBD1 (5 bases). The source of this sequence is a woman under 30 who had been exposed to COVID-19. The sequenced sample consisted of PBMCs or T cells enriched from blood (not recorded which). CDR3 nucleotides: TGTGCCAGCAGTTTACGGGGGAGGAACTATGGCTACACCTTC. Translation gives CASSLRGRNYGYTF.